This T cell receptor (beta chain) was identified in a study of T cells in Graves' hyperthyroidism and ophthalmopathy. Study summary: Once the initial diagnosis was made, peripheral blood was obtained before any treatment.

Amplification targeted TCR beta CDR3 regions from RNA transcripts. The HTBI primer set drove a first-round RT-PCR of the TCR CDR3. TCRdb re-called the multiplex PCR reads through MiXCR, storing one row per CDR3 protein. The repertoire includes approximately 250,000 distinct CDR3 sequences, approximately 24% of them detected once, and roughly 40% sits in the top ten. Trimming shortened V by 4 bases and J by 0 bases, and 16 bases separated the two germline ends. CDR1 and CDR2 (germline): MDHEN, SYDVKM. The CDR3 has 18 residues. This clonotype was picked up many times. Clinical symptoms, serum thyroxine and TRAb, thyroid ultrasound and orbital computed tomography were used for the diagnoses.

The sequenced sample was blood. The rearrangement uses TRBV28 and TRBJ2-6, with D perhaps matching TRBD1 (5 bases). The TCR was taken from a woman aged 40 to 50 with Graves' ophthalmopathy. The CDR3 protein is CASSSPWGQSSGANVLTF. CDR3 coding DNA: TGTGCCAGCAGTTCCCCTTGGGGCCAGAGCTCTGGGGCCAACGTCCTGACTTTC.